This is a list of T cell receptor beta chains from one sample in a study of control samples from healthy donors and cancer patients. Using immunoSEQ multiplex PCR, the repertoire was profiled, and TCRdb retains in-frame clones only, with some absent. The sample has some 150,000 clones, approximately 94% seen once. Sequencing was carried out using blood. Every receptor here comes from a man in his forties or fifties in good health. The CDR3 runs from the conserved cysteine through the conserved F or W. The order of the fields is V gene, D gene, J gene, CDR3 DNA, CDR3 protein. D genes are given only for firm matches.

>TRBV7-2|TRBD1|TRBJ1-2
TGTGCCAGCAGCCCCCAGGGGGCATATGGCTACACCTTC
CASSPQGAYGYTF
>TRBV4-1|-|TRBJ2-3
TGCGCCAGCAGCCAAGGACGGGGAGGGGGCAGCACAGATACGCAGTATTTT
CASSQGRGGGSTDTQYF
>TRBV9|-|TRBJ1-2
TGTGCCGGCAGCGTAGAGGCAGGGACCTCTAACTATGGCTACACCTTC
CAGSVEAGTSNYGYTF
>TRBV11-2|-|TRBJ1-5
TGTGCCAGCGGCAGGGGAGTATACCAGCCCCAGCATTTT
CASGRGVYQPQHF
>TRBV7-9|-|TRBJ1-5
TGTGCCAGCAGCCCTGGGGGCCTAACCAATCAGCCCCAGCATTTT
CASSPGGLTNQPQHF
>TRBV28|TRBD1|TRBJ1-1
TGTGCCAGCAGTTTAGTTGACAGGGAGTGGGAAGGGACTTTCTTT
CASSLVDREWEGTFF
>TRBV4-1|-|TRBJ2-2
TGCGCCCGCAGCCCGCGGGGAGGGGGCGGGTTGGGGGAGCTGTTTTTT
CARSPRGGGGLGELFF
>TRBV2|TRBD1|TRBJ2-7
TGTGCCAGCCGACTACAGGGGGGAGCCTACGAGCAGTACTTC
CASRLQGGAYEQYF
>TRBV4-3|-|TRBJ1-1
TGCGCCAGCAGCCAAGGACGGGATTTTCCTGAAGCTTTCTTT
CASSQGRDFPEAFF
>TRBV24-1|-|TRBJ2-1
TGTGCCACCAGTGCTTACCCACGGGACGGTTACAATGAGCAGTTCTTC
CATSAYPRDGYNEQFF
>TRBV6-5|-|TRBJ1-1
TGTGCCAGCAGTTACGGGTCGGGCACTGAAGCTTTCTTT
CASSYGSGTEAFF
>TRBV5-1|TRBD1|TRBJ1-2
TGCGCCAGCAGCGGGACAGGGGCCCCAGACTATGGCTACACCTTC
CASSGTGAPDYGYTF
>TRBV5-6|TRBD1|TRBJ2-5
TGTGCCAGCAGCCCGGGGACAGGGATAGAGACCCAGTACTTC
CASSPGTGIETQYF
>TRBV7-9|-|TRBJ1-6
TGTGCCAGCAGCCTGGGCGGGAGCTCCTATAATTCACCCCTCCACTTT
CASSLGGSSYNSPLHF
>TRBV27|-|TRBJ2-6
TGTGCCAGCAGTCTCGGACAGCGGCCCGACGTCCTGACTTTC
CASSLGQRPDVLTF
>TRBV2|-|TRBJ1-4
TGTGCCAGCAGTGAACGAGGGCGGCAAAATGAAAAACTGTTTTTT
CASSERGRQNEKLFF